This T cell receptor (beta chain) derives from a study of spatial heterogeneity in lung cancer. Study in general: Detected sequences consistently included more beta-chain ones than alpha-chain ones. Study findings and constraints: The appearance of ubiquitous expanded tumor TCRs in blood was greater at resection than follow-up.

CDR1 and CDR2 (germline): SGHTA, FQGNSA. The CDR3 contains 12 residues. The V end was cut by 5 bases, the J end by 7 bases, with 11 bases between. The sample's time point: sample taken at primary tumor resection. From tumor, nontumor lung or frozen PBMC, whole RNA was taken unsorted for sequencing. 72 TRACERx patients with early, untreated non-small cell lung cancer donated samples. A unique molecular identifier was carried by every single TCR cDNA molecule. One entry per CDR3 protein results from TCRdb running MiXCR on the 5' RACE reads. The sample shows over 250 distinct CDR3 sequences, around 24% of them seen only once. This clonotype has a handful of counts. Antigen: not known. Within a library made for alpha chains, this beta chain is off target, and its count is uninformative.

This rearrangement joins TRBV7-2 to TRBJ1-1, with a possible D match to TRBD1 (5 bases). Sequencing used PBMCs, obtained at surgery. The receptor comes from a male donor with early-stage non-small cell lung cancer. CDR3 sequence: CASSLGTVEAFF. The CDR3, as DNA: TGTGCCAGCAGCCTGGGGACCGTTGAAGCTTTCTTT. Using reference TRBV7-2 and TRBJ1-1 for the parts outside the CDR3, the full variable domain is GAGVSQSPSNKVTEKGKDVELRCDPISGHTALYWYRQSLGQGLEFLIYFQGNSAPDKSGLPSDRFSAERTGGSVSTLTIQRTQQEDSAVYLCASSLGTVEAFFGQGTRLTVV.